The table lists the clone carrying this TCR beta chain with a few counts. Its target is unknown. This entry is derived from a study of CD8+ T cells in alopecia areata. The overall study: Oral tofacitinib (5 to 10 mg twice daily) was administered to treated patients. Study-wide results and limits: With patients, TCR sharing proved less clear than in mice, a difference possibly related to HLA.

The CDR3 loop spans 14 amino acids. CD4+ and CD8+ T cells were sorted from PBMCs. RNA was extracted and reverse transcribed into cDNA as the sequencing template. TCRdb's table, derived via immunoSEQ multiplex PCR, lists solely in-frame clones and lacks some. The table records some 170,000 clones, roughly 70% of them present only once. The gene calls are TRBV21-1 and TRBJ2-5; TRBD1, the table's D call, lacks a check against the DNA. TRBV21-1 is a pseudogene locus. This clonotype originated in a human donor with alopecia areata. Source: CD8+ T cells sorted from blood, taken at week 0. CDR3 residues: CASSKGGTGETQYF. CDR3 in DNA: TGTGCCAGCAGCAAAGGAGGGACAGGGGAGACCCAGTACTTC.